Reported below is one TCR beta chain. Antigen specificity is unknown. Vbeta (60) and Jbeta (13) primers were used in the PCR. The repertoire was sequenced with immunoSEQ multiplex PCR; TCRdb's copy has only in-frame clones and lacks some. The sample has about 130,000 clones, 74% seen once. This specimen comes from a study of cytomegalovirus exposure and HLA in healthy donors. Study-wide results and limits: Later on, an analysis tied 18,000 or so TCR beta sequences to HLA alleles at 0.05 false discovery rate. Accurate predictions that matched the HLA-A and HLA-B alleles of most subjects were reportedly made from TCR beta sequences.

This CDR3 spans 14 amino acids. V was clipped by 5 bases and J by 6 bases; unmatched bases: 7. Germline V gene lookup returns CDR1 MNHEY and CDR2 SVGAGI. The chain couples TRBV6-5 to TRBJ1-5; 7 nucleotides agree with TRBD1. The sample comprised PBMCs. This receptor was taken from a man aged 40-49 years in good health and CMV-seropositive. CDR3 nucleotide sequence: TGTGCCAGCAGTATGACAGGGTTCCGTCAGCCCCAGCATTTT. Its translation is CASSMTGFRQPQHF.